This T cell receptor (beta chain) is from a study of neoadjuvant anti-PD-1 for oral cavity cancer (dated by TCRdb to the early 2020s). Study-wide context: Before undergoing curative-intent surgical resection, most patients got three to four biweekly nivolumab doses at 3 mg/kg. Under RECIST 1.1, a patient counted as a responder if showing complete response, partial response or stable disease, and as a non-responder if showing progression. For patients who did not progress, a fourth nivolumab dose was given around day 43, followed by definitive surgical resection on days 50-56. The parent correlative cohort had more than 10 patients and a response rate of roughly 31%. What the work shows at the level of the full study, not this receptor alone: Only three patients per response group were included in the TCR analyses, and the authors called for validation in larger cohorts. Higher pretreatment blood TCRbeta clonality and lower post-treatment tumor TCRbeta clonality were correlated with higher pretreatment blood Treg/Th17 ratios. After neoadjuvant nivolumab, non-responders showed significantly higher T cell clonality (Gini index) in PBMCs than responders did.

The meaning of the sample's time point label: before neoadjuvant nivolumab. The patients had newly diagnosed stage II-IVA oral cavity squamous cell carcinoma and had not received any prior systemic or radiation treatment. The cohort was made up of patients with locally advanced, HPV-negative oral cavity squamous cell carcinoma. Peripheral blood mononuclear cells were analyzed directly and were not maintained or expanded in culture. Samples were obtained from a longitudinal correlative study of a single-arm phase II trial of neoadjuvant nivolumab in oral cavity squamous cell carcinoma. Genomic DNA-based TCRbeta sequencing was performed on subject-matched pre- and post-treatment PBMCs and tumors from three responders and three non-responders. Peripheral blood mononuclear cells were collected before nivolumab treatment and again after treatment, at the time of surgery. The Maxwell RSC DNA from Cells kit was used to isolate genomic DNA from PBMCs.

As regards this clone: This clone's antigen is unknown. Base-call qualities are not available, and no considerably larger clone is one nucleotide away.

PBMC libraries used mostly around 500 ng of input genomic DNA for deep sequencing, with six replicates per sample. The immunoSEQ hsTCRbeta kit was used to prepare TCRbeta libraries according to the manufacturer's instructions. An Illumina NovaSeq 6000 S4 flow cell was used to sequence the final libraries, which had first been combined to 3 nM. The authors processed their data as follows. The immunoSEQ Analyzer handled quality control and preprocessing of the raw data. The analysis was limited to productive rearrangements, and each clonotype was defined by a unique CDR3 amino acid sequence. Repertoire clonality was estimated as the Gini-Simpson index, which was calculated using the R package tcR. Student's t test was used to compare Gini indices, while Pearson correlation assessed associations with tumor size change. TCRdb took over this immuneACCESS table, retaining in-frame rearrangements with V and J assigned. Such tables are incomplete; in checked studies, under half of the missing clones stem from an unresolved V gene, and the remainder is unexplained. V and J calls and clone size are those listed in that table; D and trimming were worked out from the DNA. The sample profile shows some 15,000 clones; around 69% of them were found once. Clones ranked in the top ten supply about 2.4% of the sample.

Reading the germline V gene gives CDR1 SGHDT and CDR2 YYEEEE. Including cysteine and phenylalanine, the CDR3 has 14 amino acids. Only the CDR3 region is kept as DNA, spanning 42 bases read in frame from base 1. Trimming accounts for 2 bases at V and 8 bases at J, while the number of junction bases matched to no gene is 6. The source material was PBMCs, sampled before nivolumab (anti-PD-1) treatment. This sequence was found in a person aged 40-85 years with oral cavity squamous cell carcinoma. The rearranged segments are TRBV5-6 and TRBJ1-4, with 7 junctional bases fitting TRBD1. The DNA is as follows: TGTGCCAGCAGCTTCGGGACAGAAGAGGAAAAACTGTTTTTT. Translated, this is CASSFGTEEEKLFF.